This TCR beta chain was recovered during a study of blood T cells in healthy people across ages. Study results and caveats: Those diversity estimates obtained from one million T cells were thought to be underestimates.

This clonotype was picked up a small number of times. Its target is not known. V was cut by 5 bases and J by 7 bases, with 3 bases left in between. The CDR3 contains 11 residues. It was with a sample-barcoded 5' primer and a J-beta primer mix that a second PCR of roughly 7 to 12 cycles was run. A single record per CDR3 protein comes from TCRdb applying MiXCR to the 5' RACE reads. Of 650,000 to 800,000 distinct CDR3 sequences listed, around two fifths were seen once; the top ten hold approximately 20%. The chain combines TRBV12-3 or TRBV12-4 with TRBJ1-6; D gene uncertain. This TCR was sampled from a man between 60 and 75 years old in good health. Sequencing was done on a sample of blood. The CDR3 spells CASSRNSPLHF. In DNA form, the CDR3 reads TGTGCCAGCAGTAGGAATTCACCCCTCCACTTT.